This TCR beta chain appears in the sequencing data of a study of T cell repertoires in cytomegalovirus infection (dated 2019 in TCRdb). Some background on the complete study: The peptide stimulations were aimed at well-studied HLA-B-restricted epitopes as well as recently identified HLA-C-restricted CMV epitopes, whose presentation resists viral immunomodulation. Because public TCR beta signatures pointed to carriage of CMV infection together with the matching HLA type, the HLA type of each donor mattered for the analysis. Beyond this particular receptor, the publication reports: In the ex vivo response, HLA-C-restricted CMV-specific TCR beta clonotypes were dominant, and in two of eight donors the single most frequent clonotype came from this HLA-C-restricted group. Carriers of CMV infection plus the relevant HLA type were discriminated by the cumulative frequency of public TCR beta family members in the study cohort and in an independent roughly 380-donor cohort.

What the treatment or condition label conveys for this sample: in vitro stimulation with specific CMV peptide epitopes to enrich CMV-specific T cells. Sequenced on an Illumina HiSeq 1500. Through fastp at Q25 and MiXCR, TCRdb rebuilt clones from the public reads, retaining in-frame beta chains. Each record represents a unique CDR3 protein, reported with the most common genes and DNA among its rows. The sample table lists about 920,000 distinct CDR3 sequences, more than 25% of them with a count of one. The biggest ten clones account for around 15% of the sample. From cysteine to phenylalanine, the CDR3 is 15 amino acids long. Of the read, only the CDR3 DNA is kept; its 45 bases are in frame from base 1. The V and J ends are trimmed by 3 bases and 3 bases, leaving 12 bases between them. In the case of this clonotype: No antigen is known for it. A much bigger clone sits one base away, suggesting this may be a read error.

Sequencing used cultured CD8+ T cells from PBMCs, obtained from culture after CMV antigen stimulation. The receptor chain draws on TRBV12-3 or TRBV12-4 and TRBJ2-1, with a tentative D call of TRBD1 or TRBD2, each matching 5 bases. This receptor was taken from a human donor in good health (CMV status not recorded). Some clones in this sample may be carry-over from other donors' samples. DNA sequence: TGTGCCAGCAGTTTGGGTCGGGGCGTCTACAATGAGCAGTTCTTC. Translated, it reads CASSLGRGVYNEQFF.